The 25 T cell receptor beta chains given below trace back to one sample, sequenced in a study of T cells in Graves' hyperthyroidism and ophthalmopathy. Amplified TCR beta CDR3 regions derived from RNA transcripts. HTBI primers were the set used in a first-round RT-PCR of the TCR CDR3. MiXCR, run by TCRdb on the multiplex PCR reads, gives a single entry per CDR3 protein. The sample lists approximately 610,000 distinct CDR3 sequences, about 15% occurring once. Sequenced: blood. These receptor sequences come from a woman aged 40 to 50 with Graves' ophthalmopathy.

This clonotype was seen ten or more times. CDR3 amino acids: CASRQGNSPLHF. The CDR3, as DNA: TGTGCCAGCAGACAGGGTAATTCACCCCTCCACTTT. The V and J genes are TRBV6-2 or TRBV6-3 and TRBJ1-6, with D perhaps matching TRBD1 (6 bases). Germline V gives CDR1 MNHEY, CDR2 SVGEGT. CDR3 size: 12 residues. Trimming shortened V by 6 bases and J by 6 bases, and 6 bases separated the two germline ends.

This clonotype was counted at least ten times. The rearrangement joins TRBV20-1 to TRBJ2-7; D perhaps matches TRBD2 (5 bases). Trimming removed 3 bases at V and 9 bases at J, with 15 bases between. CDR3 size: 12 residues. Germline V gene sequence: CDR1 DFQATT, CDR2 SNEGSKA (reference sequence). The CDR3 DNA reads TGCAGTGCTAGCGGGATTGGGTTAGGGCAGTACTTC. This gives the protein CSASGIGLGQYF.

The chain employs TRBV6-1 and TRBJ2-5; possibly TRBD1 for D (6 bases). Looked up from germline, CDR1 is MNHNS and CDR2 is SASEGT. CDR3 size: 17 residues. The germline V and J ends were trimmed by 1 base and 5 bases, with 20 bases remaining between them. In nucleotides, the CDR3 is TGTGCCAGCAGTGAAGGGAGGACAGCTTACCTGGGGGAGACCCAGTACTTC. This codes for CASSEGRTAYLGETQYF.

This clonotype was detected a few times. This chain connects TRBV11-2 to TRBJ2-2; D might be TRBD2 (5 bases). Germline lookup yields CDR1 SGHAT and CDR2 FQNNGV. Trimming left V 4 bases short and J 4 bases short, with 10 bases between. The CDR3 is 14 amino acids. The CDR3 bases are TGTGCCAGCAGCTCCCTCAGCGGCACCGGGGAGCTGTTTTTT. Amino acid sequence: CASSSLSGTGELFF.

This clonotype occurred many times. DNA for the CDR3: TGTGCCAGCAACGACAGGAATAGCAATCAGCCCCAGCATTTT. Residues: CASNDRNSNQPQHF. V and J are TRBV12-3 or TRBV12-4 and TRBJ1-5; possible D gene TRBD1, 6 bases. The CDR3 covers 14 residues. V was cut by 7 bases and J by 0 bases, with 10 bases left in between.

This clonotype has a count of ten or more. The J gene is TRBJ1-1, the V gene TRBV20-1; 9 positions agree with TRBD1. Per germline, CDR1 DFQATT and CDR2 SNEGSKA (reference sequence). The CDR3 is 15 residues long. V trimming: 0 bases; J trimming: 5 bases; junction bases outside the gene matches: 7. For the CDR3, the DNA is TGCAGTGCTAGAGATCTAGGGACAGGGCGGACTGAAGCTTTCTTT. Translated, it gives CSARDLGTGRTEAFF.

The chain recombines TRBV6-5 with TRBJ2-2, with 7 bases fitting TRBD2. CDR1 is MNHEY and CDR2 is SVGAGI in the germline V gene. The CDR3 runs 16 residues. After removal of 2 bases from V and 3 bases from J, the junction contained 6 bases not matched to a gene. In nucleotides, the CDR3 is TGTGCCAGCAGTTACCTCGGCGGGAGTTACACCGGGGAGCTGTTTTTT. As protein: CASSYLGGSYTGELFF.

This clonotype was counted many times. The rearrangement uses TRBV2 and TRBJ1-1; D unresolved. The length of the CDR3 is 12 residues. Germline lookup yields CDR1 SNHLY and CDR2 FYNNEI. V was pared by 8 bases and J by 4 bases, with 11 bases between. The CDR3 region is CASLPSGTEAFF. In DNA form, the CDR3 reads TGTGCCAGCTTGCCGTCGGGCACTGAAGCTTTCTTT.

This clonotype was observed at least ten times. V usage is TRBV12-3 or TRBV12-4 and J usage is TRBJ2-7, with D unclear. With 6 bases removed from V and 2 bases from J, the gap between germline ends came to 14 bases. The CDR3 has 14 residues. The CDR3 coding sequence is TGTGCCAGCAGAAGCACCACCCGTACCTACGAGCAGTACTTC. It is translated as CASRSTTRTYEQYF.

This clonotype was observed at least ten times. The rearrangement links TRBV2 to TRBJ2-2, with TRBD1 matching over 9 bases. Germline lookup yields CDR1 SNHLY and CDR2 FYNNEI. The CDR3 extends over 14 amino acids. V gave up 5 bases and J gave up 7 bases; unmatched junction bases: 5. As DNA, the CDR3 is TGTGCCAGCAGTTTGGACAGGGGAGGCGGGGAGCTGTTTTTT. It translates to CASSLDRGGGELFF.

V and J are TRBV4-2 and TRBJ2-2; a weak D match, TRBD2 (6 bases). CDR3 length equals 17 residues. V shed 0 bases and J shed 2 bases, with 13 bases lying between them. Germline V CDR1 and CDR2: LGHNA, YNFKEQ. The CDR3 nucleotides are TGTGCCAGCAGCCAAGAGAGGAATAGCGGAAACACCGGGGAGCTGTTTTTT. It is translated as CASSQERNSGNTGELFF.

This clonotype has a count of ten or more. The chain has TRBV28 and TRBJ2-2, with TRBD1 identical over 7 bases. Germline V gene data show CDR1 as MDHEN and CDR2 as SYDVKM. The CDR3 totals 14 residues. Trimming took 4 bases from V and 3 from J; bases not matched to a gene: 2. The CDR3 sequence: CASSSGQHTGELFF. CDR3 nucleotides: TGTGCCAGCAGTTCGGGACAGCACACCGGGGAGCTGTTTTTT. The full variable domain, with the rest looked up from reference TRBV28 and TRBJ2-2, is DVKVTQSSRYLVKRTGEKVFLECVQDMDHENMFWYRQDPGLGLRLIYFSYDVKMKEKGDIPEGYSVSREKKERFSLILESASTNQTSMYLCASSSGQHTGELFFGEGSRLTVL.

Many counts were recorded for this clonotype. The V gene is TRBV12-3 or TRBV12-4, the J gene TRBJ2-7, with 7 bases matching TRBD1. The CDR3 has 15 residues. J lost 2 bases, V lost 0 bases, and 4 bases had no gene match. The CDR3 sequence is CASSLAATGTYEQYF. CDR3 sequence (DNA): TGTGCCAGCAGTTTAGCCGCGACAGGGACCTACGAGCAGTACTTC.

The sample holds many counts of this clonotype. This sequence joins TRBV19 and TRBJ2-7, with TRBD2 matching 9 bases. The germline V gene encodes CDR1 LNHDA and CDR2 SQIVND (reference sequence). The V gene end was trimmed by 3 bases and the J gene end by 5 bases; junction bases not matched to a gene: 5. CDR3 length: 14 amino acids. CDR3 in DNA: TGTGCCAGTAGTATGCTAGCGGGATCCCACGAGCAGTACTTC. Amino acid sequence: CASSMLAGSHEQYF.

This clonotype was seen ten or more times. The V gene is TRBV12-3 or TRBV12-4, the J gene TRBJ1-6; D call uncertain. Between the trimmed V and J ends, which lost 7 bases and 10 bases, there was a span of 17 bases. The CDR3 is 14 amino acids. The CDR3 protein is CASTRGPGESPLHF. CDR3 in DNA: TGTGCCAGCACACGCGGGCCGGGTGAATCACCCCTCCACTTT.

This clonotype was picked up many times. The gene calls are TRBV12-3 or TRBV12-4 and TRBJ2-7, with TRBD1 identical over 7 bases. This CDR3 region has 18 residues. Trimming took 2 bases from V and 0 from J; bases not matched to a gene: 13. The CDR3 bases are TGTGCCAGCAGTTTAAGGGGACAGCGGACGTATACCTCCTACGAGCAGTACTTC. It encodes CASSLRGQRTYTSYEQYF.

This clonotype was picked up many times. This chain links TRBV30 with TRBJ1-2, with D tentatively TRBD1 (5 bases). Trimming took off 5 bases at V and 3 bases at J, with 16 bases between the two ends. Germline V gene data show CDR1 as GTSNPN and CDR2 as SVGIG (reference sequence). CDR3 length: 14 amino acids. CDR3 residues: CAWEHRRTDYGYTF. The CDR3 DNA is TGTGCCTGGGAACACAGGAGGACCGACTATGGCTACACCTTC.

This clonotype was recorded many times. The V and J genes are TRBV6-5 and TRBJ2-4; the match to TRBD2 covers 9 bases. The V gene end was trimmed by 2 bases and the J gene end by 0 bases; junction bases not matched to a gene: 2. The CDR3 spans 16 residues. CDR1 MNHEY and CDR2 SVGAGI come from the germline V gene. The CDR3 coding sequence is TGTGCCAGCAGTTACGCGGGGGGGCTAGCCAAAAACATTCAGTACTTC. Its protein is CASSYAGGLAKNIQYF.

The chain uses TRBV6-1 and TRBJ1-3, with TRBD1 identical over 7 bases. After removal of 7 bases from V and 4 bases from J, the junction contained 7 bases not matched to a gene. This CDR3 is built from 14 residues. The germline CDR1 and CDR2 sequences are MNHNS and SASEGT. CDR3 residues: CASTRDSQGNTIYF. The CDR3 DNA reads as TGTGCCAGCACGAGGGACAGCCAAGGAAACACCATATATTTT.

Comment on this clonotype: Since a much larger clone is just one base distant, this may be a read error. This chain connects TRBV12-3 or TRBV12-4 to TRBJ2-2; a weak D match, TRBD2 (6 bases). The CDR3 loop spans 16 amino acids. The CDR3 nucleotides read TGTGCCAGCAGTTTCATTATGGCAGAAAACACCGGGGGGCTGTTTTTT. Its translation: CASSFIMAENTGGLFF.

A word on this clonotype: This could be a read error, since a much larger clone is one nucleotide away. The chain couples TRBV3-1 to TRBJ2-5, with TRBD1 matching 9 bases. In germline, CDR1 is LGHDT, CDR2 YNNKEL (reference sequence). CDR3 length: 15 amino acids. In nucleotides, the CDR3 is TGTGCCAGCAACCAAGTGTCGGGACAGGGTGAGACCCAGTACTTC. Protein product: CASNQVSGQGETQYF.

This clonotype was seen many times. The genes are TRBV30 and TRBJ2-7; a weak D match, TRBD2 (5 bases). Germline values: CDR1 GTSNPN, CDR2 SVGIG (reference sequence). CDR3 length: 14 residues. The V end was cut by 2 bases, the J end by 1 base, with 12 bases between. The CDR3 loop reads CAWSTGLGSYEQYF. The CDR3 nucleotides read TGTGCCTGGAGTACGGGATTGGGTTCCTACGAGCAGTACTTC.

This clonotype was counted at least ten times. This rearrangement joins TRBV11-2 to TRBJ2-5, with TRBD2 matching over 9 bases. CDR1 and CDR2 from the germline V gene are SGHAT and FQNNGV. V lost 0 bases to trimming and J lost 7 bases; unmatched junction nucleotides: 12. This CDR3 has 17 residues. The CDR3 loop is CASSLDLTSGSGRTQYF. The CDR3, as DNA: TGTGCCAGCAGCTTAGATCTGACTAGCGGATCTGGGAGGACCCAGTACTTC. Using reference TRBV11-2 and TRBJ2-5 for the parts outside the CDR3, the full variable domain is EAGVAQSPRYKIIEKRQSVAFWCNPISGHATLYWYQQILGQGPKLLIQFQNNGVVDDSQLPKDRFSAERLKGVDSTLKIQPAKLEDSAVYLCASSLDLTSGSGRTQYFGPGTRLLVL.

CDR3 protein: CSATRDRIQETQYF. For the CDR3, the DNA is TGCAGTGCTACCCGGGACAGGATACAAGAGACCCAGTACTTC. The chain links TRBV20-1 to TRBJ2-5, with 8 nucleotides matching TRBD1. Per germline, CDR1 DFQATT and CDR2 SNEGSKA (reference sequence). V dropped 4 bases and J dropped 2; count of bases not matched to a gene: 6. This CDR3 comprises 14 residues.

This clonotype showed up many times. The chain uses TRBV10-2 and TRBJ2-7; D remains ambiguous. Trimming stripped 8 bases from V and 6 bases from J, with 17 bases between. This CDR3 comprises 13 residues. Germline CDR1 is WSHSY and CDR2 is SAAADI. The CDR3 is CASGTSEVGEQYF. In DNA form, the CDR3 reads TGCGCCAGCGGAACTTCAGAGGTAGGCGAGCAGTACTTC.